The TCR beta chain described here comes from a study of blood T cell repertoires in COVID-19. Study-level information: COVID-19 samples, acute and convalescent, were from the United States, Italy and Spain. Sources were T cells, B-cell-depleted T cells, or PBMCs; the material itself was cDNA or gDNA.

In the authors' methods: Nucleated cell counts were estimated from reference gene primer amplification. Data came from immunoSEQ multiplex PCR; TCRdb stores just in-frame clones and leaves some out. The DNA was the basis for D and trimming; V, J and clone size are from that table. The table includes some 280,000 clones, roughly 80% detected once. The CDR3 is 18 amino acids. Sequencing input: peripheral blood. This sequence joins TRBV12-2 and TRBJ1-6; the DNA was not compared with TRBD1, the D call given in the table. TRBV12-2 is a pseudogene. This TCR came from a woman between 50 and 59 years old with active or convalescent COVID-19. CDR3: CASRLVPREDNYNSPLHF. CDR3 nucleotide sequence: TGTGCAAGTCGCTTAGTTCCCAGAGAAGACAACTATAATTCACCCCTCCACTTT.